This T cell receptor beta chain stems from a study of post-analysis software for immune sequencing data. Study-level results: In patients, TRBV5-6, TRBV5-1 and TRBV20-1 belonged to roughly five TRBV segments found more frequently than in controls.

Concerning this clonotype itself: The antigen is not known.

This CDR3 spans 17 amino acids. Trimming removed 0 bases from V and 2 bases from J; junction bases left unmatched: 6. Per germline, CDR1 LNHNV and CDR2 YYDKDF (reference sequence). Carried by the TCR beta cDNA libraries were unique molecular identifiers. Between 1 and 10 million T cells gave rise to roughly 0.5 million cDNA molecules. TCRdb reprocessed the PCR reads via MiXCR and lists one record per CDR3 protein. Of about 810,000 distinct CDR3 sequences listed, roughly 58% were seen once; the top ten hold approximately 4.2%. This clonotype originated in a girl aged 10-17 years with multiple sclerosis. The source material was blood. V gene TRBV15 combines with J gene TRBJ2-3; 9 bases are shared with TRBD2. The CDR3 coding sequence is TGTGCCACCAGCAGAGAAATAGCGGGGGACTACACAGATACGCAGTATTTT. It yields the protein CATSREIAGDYTDTQYF.